Below, 27 T cell receptor beta chains from the same sample are listed, as sequenced in a study of Ad26.COV2.S vaccination and SARS-CoV-2 variants. Assay: immunoSEQ multiplex PCR; the TCRdb copy retains only in-frame clones and omits some. The sample shows over 400,000 clones, approximately 92% of them seen only once. As to treatment: about 20 received Ad26.COV2.S at low or high dose, single or two shots; several received placebo; per-sample allocation not given. Specimen acquisition occurred on day 63 following the initial vaccine or placebo injection. Material: peripheral blood, obtained in a trial of Ad26.COV2.S vaccine versus placebo. The source is a person between 18 and 65 years old who received the Ad26.COV2.S COVID-19 vaccine or a placebo.

The J gene is TRBJ2-5, the V gene TRBV4-1; either TRBD1 or TRBD2 may fit D (6 bases each). Trimming removed 4 bases at V and 6 bases at J, with 18 bases between. CDR1 and CDR2 from the germline V gene are MGHRA and YSYEKL. This CDR3 contains 15 residues. CDR3 nucleotide sequence: TGCGCCAGCAGCCCCGAGAGGGGGGCAACTAAGACCCAGTACTTC. Protein: CASSPERGATKTQYF.

The CDR3 protein is CASSLYTGELFF. The CDR3 nucleotides read TGTGCCAGCAGCTTATACACCGGGGAGCTGTTTTTT. The rearrangement uses TRBV7-2 and TRBJ2-2; D ambiguous. CDR1 is SGHTA and CDR2 is FQGNSA in the germline V gene. V dropped 2 bases and J dropped 3 bases, with 1 base sitting between them. The CDR3 is made up of 12 amino acids.

V gene TRBV7-2 combines with J gene TRBJ2-2; 8 bases map to TRBD1. CDR3 length: 18 amino acids. V shed 2 bases and J 4 bases; nucleotides not matched to a gene: 12. The germline gives CDR1 SGHTA, CDR2 FQGNSA. The CDR3 sequence is CASSLRYRGSTGTGELFF. The CDR3 DNA reads as TGTGCCAGCAGCTTACGGTACAGGGGGTCTACGGGCACCGGGGAGCTGTTTTTT. Full variable domain (outside the CDR3, taken from reference TRBV7-2 and TRBJ2-2): GAGVSQSPSNKVTEKGKDVELRCDPISGHTALYWYRQSLGQGLEFLIYFQGNSAPDKSGLPSDRFSAERTGGSVSTLTIQRTQQEDSAVYLCASSLRYRGSTGTGELFFGEGSRLTVL.

The rearrangement uses TRBV7-9 and TRBJ1-1; 7 nucleotides line up with TRBD1. Losses at the gene ends were 7 bases for V and 3 bases for J; bases not matched to a gene: 5. Germline V lookup: CDR1 SEHNR, CDR2 FQNEAQ (reference sequence). This CDR3 region has 13 residues. The DNA for the CDR3 is TGTGCCAGCACGACAGGGATGGACACTGAAGCTTTCTTT. Encoded protein: CASTTGMDTEAFF.

The chain links TRBV15 to TRBJ2-7, with TRBD1 matching over 8 bases. In germline, CDR1 is LNHNV, CDR2 YYDKDF (reference sequence). With 0 bases clipped from V and 4 bases from J, the junction kept 5 bases outside the gene matches. This CDR3 has 15 residues. CDR3 in amino acids: CATSRDDQGAYEQYF. The CDR3 DNA sequence: TGTGCCACCAGCAGAGATGATCAGGGGGCTTACGAGCAGTACTTC.

J is TRBJ2-7 and V is TRBV7-9, with 8 bases aligning to TRBD1. CDR1 is SEHNR and CDR2 is FQNEAQ in the germline V gene (reference sequence). This CDR3 contains 15 residues. V trimming: 2 bases; J trimming: 5 bases; junction bases outside the gene matches: 8. CDR3 protein: CASSLWDRSGDEQYF. DNA of the CDR3: TGTGCCAGCAGCTTATGGGACAGGTCGGGGGACGAGCAGTACTTC.

The rearrangement links TRBV5-6 to TRBJ1-1; D is unresolved. This CDR3 contains 13 residues. The germline V gene encodes CDR1 SGHDT and CDR2 YYEEEE. The germline V and J ends were trimmed by 5 bases and 2 bases, with 10 bases remaining between them. This CDR3 reads CASRPYGNTEAFF. The CDR3 DNA sequence: TGTGCCAGCAGACCTTACGGCAACACTGAAGCTTTCTTT.

J is TRBJ1-1 and V is TRBV11-2; 8 bases match TRBD1. The germline CDR1 and CDR2 sequences are SGHAT and FQNNGV. This CDR3 has 15 residues. V lost 2 bases, J lost 4 bases, and 6 bases stayed unmatched. CDR3 DNA: TGTGCCAGCAGCTTAAGGTACAGGGGGATCACTGAAGCTTTCTTT. This sequence encodes CASSLRYRGITEAFF.

V usage is TRBV27 and J usage is TRBJ1-6; the D is unclear. Per the germline V gene, CDR1 is MNHEY and CDR2 is SMNVEV (reference sequence). V lost 0 bases, J lost 7 bases, and 7 bases lay in between. The CDR3 has 14 residues. CDR3 bases: TGTGCCAGCAGTTTATCGGGCCTGAATTCACCCCTCCACTTT. Amino acids: CASSLSGLNSPLHF.

This clone was picked up one time. The chain combines TRBV27 with TRBJ2-3, with D maybe TRBD2 (5 bases). V dropped 0 bases and J dropped 3 bases, with 10 bases sitting between them. The germline gives CDR1 MNHEY, CDR2 SMNVEV (reference sequence). This CDR3 contains 15 residues. CDR3: CASSLSIEGTDTQYF. CDR3 coding DNA: TGTGCCAGCAGTTTATCGATCGAGGGAACAGATACGCAGTATTTT.

The gene calls are TRBV11-2 and TRBJ2-3, with D possibly being TRBD1 or TRBD2 (6 bases each). V lost 1 base to trimming and J lost 0 bases, with 11 bases between them. The CDR3 sequence is 16 residues long. Per the germline V gene, CDR1 is SGHAT and CDR2 is FQNNGV. CDR3 loop: CASSLVWGASTDTQYF. In nucleotides, the CDR3 is TGTGCCAGCAGCTTAGTATGGGGGGCTAGCACAGATACGCAGTATTTT.

This clone was seen once. The rearrangement links TRBV11-3 to TRBJ2-5; the match to TRBD1 covers 7 bases. V lost 1 base and J lost 5; bases outside the gene matches: 7. The CDR3 sequence is 15 residues long. The V gene's germline CDR1 is SGHNT and CDR2 YENEEA. This chain's CDR3 is CASSLGQGEWETQYF. The DNA of the CDR3 is TGTGCCAGCAGCTTAGGACAGGGAGAATGGGAGACCCAGTACTTC.

This clone was seen once. The rearrangement links TRBV15 to TRBJ1-4; D is ambiguous. V lost 8 bases and J lost 8, with 12 bases in between. The CDR3 contains 12 residues. The germline CDR1 and CDR2 sequences are LNHNV and YYDKDF (reference sequence). CDR3 nucleotides: TGTGCCACCCGCCAAATAGGGGAAAAACTGTTTTTT. Its translation is CATRQIGEKLFF. Drawing the rest from reference TRBV15 and TRBJ1-4, the complete variable domain is DAMVIQNPRYQVTQFGKPVTLSCSQTLNHNVMYWYQQKSSQAPKLLFHYYDKDFNNEADTPDNFQSRRPNTSFCFLDIRSPGLGDTAMYLCATRQIGEKLFFGSGTQLSVL.

V usage is TRBV4-3 and J usage is TRBJ1-4; 12 bases are a match to TRBD1. CDR1 and CDR2 (germline): LGHNA, YSLEER. CDR3 length: 17 amino acids. V dropped 1 base and J dropped 10; count of bases not matched to a gene: 10. The CDR3: CASSQGPVGTGGRKLFF. The CDR3 bases are TGCGCCAGCAGCCAAGGACCAGTCGGGACAGGGGGCCGAAAACTGTTTTTT.

The rearrangement uses TRBV6-5 and TRBJ1-5, with 8 bases identical to TRBD1. In germline, CDR1 is MNHEY, CDR2 SVGAGI. This CDR3 comprises 15 residues. J lost 4 bases, V lost 6 bases, and 8 bases had no gene match. The CDR3, as DNA: TGTGCCAGCAGGGGGGGACAGGCTCTTAATCAGCCCCAGCATTTT. This gives the protein CASRGGQALNQPQHF.

The rearrangement links TRBV3-1 (or the pseudogene TRBV3-2) to TRBJ1-1, with 7 bases identical to TRBD1. Per the germline V gene, CDR1 is LGHDT and CDR2 is YNNKEL (reference sequence). The CDR3 totals 14 residues. V trimming: 5 bases; J trimming: 4 bases; junction bases outside the gene matches: 7. The CDR3 DNA is TGTGCCAGCAGCGGGGCAGGGGGGTCCACTGAAGCTTTCTTT. Translating it yields CASSGAGGSTEAFF.

V usage is TRBV2 and J usage is TRBJ1-1; D is undetermined. V was cut by 3 bases and J by 4 bases, with 18 bases left in between. This CDR3 is 16 amino acids long. Per germline, CDR1 SNHLY and CDR2 FYNNEI. CDR3 sequence: CASSERPEPWSTEAFF. For the CDR3, the DNA is TGTGCCAGCAGTGAGAGGCCGGAACCTTGGTCCACTGAAGCTTTCTTT.

This chain links TRBV30 with TRBJ1-1, with 7 bases fitting TRBD1. The trim removed 4 bases at V and 4 bases at J, leaving 9 bases unmatched. Germline V gene data show CDR1 as GTSNPN and CDR2 as SVGIG (reference sequence). The CDR3 contains 14 residues. For the CDR3, the DNA is TGTGCCTGGATCCCGCCCAGGGGGAGCACTGAAGCTTTCTTT. Its translation is CAWIPPRGSTEAFF. Filled out from reference TRBV30 and TRBJ1-1, the complete variable domain reads SQTIHQWPATLVQPVGSPLSLECTVEGTSNPNLYWYRQAAGRGLQLLFYSVGIGQISSEVPQNLSASRPQDRQFILSSKKLLLSDSGFYLCAWIPPRGSTEAFFGQGTRLTVV.

The rearrangement links TRBV4-3 to TRBJ2-4, with D possibly TRBD1 on 6 matching bases. The germline V gene has CDR1 LGHNA and CDR2 YSLEER. This CDR3 has 16 amino acids. The V end lost 2 bases, the J end lost 9 bases, and 20 bases lay between the germline ends. CDR3: CASSQNIGQLGSIQYF. For the CDR3, the DNA is TGCGCCAGCAGCCAAAATATCGGACAGCTCGGGTCCATTCAGTACTTC.

The rearrangement uses TRBV15 and TRBJ2-4, with TRBD2 matching over 15 bases. The germline gives CDR1 LNHNV, CDR2 YYDKDF (reference sequence). V lost 5 bases, J lost 0 bases, and 8 bases stayed unmatched. This CDR3 has 19 amino acids. For the CDR3, the DNA is TGTGCCACCAGCGGATGGACTAGCGGGGGGGAACTAGCCAAAAACATTCAGTACTTC. Translation: CATSGWTSGGELAKNIQYF.

The chain uses TRBV27 and TRBJ1-5; 9 nucleotides line up with TRBD1. The J segment lost 2 bases and the V segment lost 5 bases, leaving 4 bases of the junction unmatched. The germline V gene has CDR1 MNHEY and CDR2 SMNVEV (reference sequence). This CDR3 comprises 15 residues. In nucleotides, the CDR3 is TGTGCCAGCAGTCCGGGACAGGGAGGCAATCAGCCCCAGCATTTT. Amino acids: CASSPGQGGNQPQHF.

The chain joins TRBV5-1 to TRBJ2-1; TRBD2 aligns across 7 bases. This CDR3 comprises 15 residues. The V gene's germline CDR1 is SGHRS and CDR2 YFSETQ. Trimming cost V 6 bases and J 1 base; bases outside gene matches: 7. Here the CDR3 reads CASNQWGGSYNEQFF. CDR3 sequence (DNA): TGCGCCAGCAACCAGTGGGGGGGTTCCTACAATGAGCAGTTCTTC.

CDR3 amino acids: CASSEPGLGGNEQFF. CDR3 DNA: TGCGCCAGCAGTGAGCCGGGACTAGGTGGAAATGAGCAGTTCTTC. This chain uses TRBV10-1 with TRBJ2-1; 8 bases agree with TRBD2. Germline CDR1 is WNHNN and CDR2 is SYGVQD (reference sequence). The CDR3 is 15 residues long. V lost 2 bases, J lost 7 bases, and 7 bases stayed unmatched.

This clone was recorded once. V is TRBV7-2 and J is TRBJ2-7, with TRBD1 identical over 9 bases. Germline V gene data show CDR1 as SGHTA and CDR2 as FQGNSA. The length of the CDR3 is 15 residues. V lost 5 bases, J lost 0 bases, and 5 bases stayed unmatched. CDR3 coding DNA: TGTGCCAGCAGCCCCACAGGGGGCCCCTCCTACGAGCAGTACTTC. Translated, it gives CASSPTGGPSYEQYF.

V and J are TRBV28 and TRBJ2-7; possibly TRBD2 for D (5 bases). V lost 7 bases, J lost 4 bases, and 20 bases lay in between. This CDR3 comprises 15 residues. Germline V gene sequence: CDR1 MDHEN, CDR2 SYDVKM. In DNA form, the CDR3 reads TGTGCCAGCAATTCCCGACGGGGTGGCGGTTACGAGCAGTACTTC. Translating gives CASNSRRGGGYEQYF.

V is TRBV7-2 and J is TRBJ2-2, with D perhaps given as TRBD1 or TRBD2 (6 bases each). V lost 5 bases to trimming and J lost 0 bases, with 13 bases between them. This CDR3 region has 16 residues. Germline V gene sequence: CDR1 SGHTA, CDR2 FQGNSA. Here the CDR3 reads CASSPQGGSNTGELFF. CDR3 nucleotides: TGTGCCAGCAGCCCCCAAGGGGGGTCGAACACCGGGGAGCTGTTTTTT.

The chain is built from TRBV12-5 and TRBJ2-3, with a possible D match to TRBD2 (7 bases). V lost 3 bases to trimming and J lost 5 bases, with 12 bases between them. The CDR3 sequence is 14 residues long. Germline lookup yields CDR1 LGHNT and CDR2 FRNRAP. The CDR3 region is CASGLGGDKDTQYF. CDR3 sequence (DNA): TGTGCTAGTGGTTTAGGGGGGGATAAAGATACGCAGTATTTT.